Below are 27 T cell receptor beta chains sequenced from a single sample in a study of response to subunit inactivated influenza vaccine. TCRdb redid the calling of the RT-PCR reads with MiXCR, one entry per CDR3 protein. The table lists 530,000 or so distinct CDR3 sequences, about 25% of them singletons, with 1.9% in the top ten. The specimen comprised CD4+ T cells sorted from PBMCs, sampled less than 6 days after vaccination. All receptors derive from a man in his forties or fifties who received an inactivated influenza vaccine.

The CDR3 is CASIPVGGWETQYF. CDR3 nucleotides: TGTGCCAGCATCCCTGTGGGGGGATGGGAGACCCAGTACTTC. The V and J genes are TRBV7-9 and TRBJ2-5; D is possibly TRBD2 (6 bases). The CDR3 is made up of 14 amino acids. CDR1 and CDR2 from the germline V gene are SEHNR and FQNEAQ (reference sequence). The ends were cut back, 7 bases at V and 5 bases at J, with 17 bases in the middle. Together with reference TRBV7-9 and TRBJ2-5, the CDR3 gives the full variable domain: DTGVSQNPRHKITKRGQNVTFRCDPISEHNRLYWYRQTLGQGPEFLTYFQNEAQLEKSRLLSDRFSAERPKGSFSTLEIQRTEQGDSAMYLCASIPVGGWETQYFGPGTRLLVL.

In this sample, this clonotype turned up a few times. The genes are TRBV6-1 and TRBJ2-7, with 7 bases that match TRBD1. This CDR3 contains 13 residues. Germline V gives CDR1 MNHNS, CDR2 SASEGT. With 6 bases clipped from V and 7 bases from J, the junction kept 9 bases outside the gene matches. The CDR3 is CASRKTGVKEQYF. The CDR3 DNA follows: TGTGCCAGCAGAAAAACAGGGGTAAAGGAGCAGTACTTC.

CDR3 amino acids: CASSLWGGTNEQFF. In DNA form, the CDR3 reads TGTGCCAGCAGTTTATGGGGGGGAACGAATGAGCAGTTCTTC. V is TRBV12-3 or TRBV12-4 and J is TRBJ2-1; 7 nucleotides line up with TRBD2. V shed 2 bases and J 7 bases; nucleotides not matched to a gene: 5. The CDR3 consists of 14 residues.

In this sample, this clonotype turned up many times. This sequence joins TRBV11-2 and TRBJ2-2; perhaps D is TRBD1 or TRBD2 (5 bases each). The CDR3 is 14 amino acids. The V end was cut by 3 bases, the J end by 1 base, with 6 bases between. Germline-derived CDR1 and CDR2 are SGHAT and FQNNGV. CDR3 residues: CASSLGVNTGELFF. The CDR3 DNA sequence: TGTGCCAGCAGCTTGGGGGTGAACACCGGGGAGCTGTTTTTT.

The CDR3 nucleotides read TGTGCCAGCAGCTTACAAACAGGTCGAGTGGAGACCCAGTACTTC. Encoded protein: CASSLQTGRVETQYF. V usage is TRBV11-2 and J usage is TRBJ2-5; maybe TRBD1 (5 bases). Germline assignment: CDR1 SGHAT and CDR2 FQNNGV. This CDR3 has 15 residues. V was clipped by 2 bases and J by 5 bases, with 15 bases between them.

This chain uses TRBV12-3 or TRBV12-4 with TRBJ1-6; D possibly corresponds to TRBD1 (6 bases). V lost 6 bases and J lost 11, with 14 bases in between. This CDR3 spans 13 amino acids. This CDR3 is CASSRDKSAPLHF. The CDR3 DNA sequence: TGTGCCAGCAGCCGGGACAAATCGGCACCCCTCCACTTT.

This chain connects TRBV4-2 to TRBJ2-3; 8 positions agree with TRBD2. V lost 2 bases to trimming and J lost 4 bases; unmatched junction nucleotides: 5. This CDR3 contains 15 residues. The germline V gene encodes CDR1 LGHNA and CDR2 YNFKEQ. The CDR3 DNA is TGTGCCAGCAGCCAATCCGGGGGGGCCGCAGATACGCAGTATTTT. It specifies CASSQSGGAADTQYF.

This clonotype was found many times. The chain employs TRBV7-9 and TRBJ2-7; D not resolved. The V and J ends lost 2 bases and 7 bases respectively, with 18 bases between them. Germline loops: CDR1 SEHNR, CDR2 FQNEAQ (reference sequence). This CDR3 has 15 residues. CDR3 in DNA: TGTGCCAGCAGCTTATTAACGGCTACCTCCGGGGAGCAGTACTTC. It yields the protein CASSLLTATSGEQYF.

V is TRBV3-1 and J is TRBJ2-2; 9 bases are shared with TRBD2. The J segment lost 5 bases and the V segment lost 4 bases, leaving 8 bases of the junction unmatched. CDR1 LGHDT and CDR2 YNNKEL come from the germline V gene (reference sequence). The CDR3 extends over 16 amino acids. Here the CDR3 reads CASSRLSGGPTGELFF. Written as DNA, the CDR3 is TGTGCCAGCAGCCGACTCAGCGGGGGGCCGACCGGGGAGCTGTTTTTT.

This clonotype was observed a few times. This sequence joins TRBV24-1 and TRBJ2-1, with 9 bases matching TRBD1. The CDR3 length is 14 residues. Germline loops: CDR1 KGHDR, CDR2 SFDVKD. V lost 3 bases, J lost 7 bases, and 3 bases stayed unmatched. The CDR3 DNA follows: TGTGCCACCAGTGATCCCGGGACAGGGAATGAGCAGTTCTTC. This encodes CATSDPGTGNEQFF.

This chain joins TRBV9 and TRBJ2-2; D tentatively reads TRBD1 or TRBD2 (7 bases each). V was clipped by 0 bases and J by 5 bases, with 11 bases between them. Germline V gene lookup returns CDR1 SGDLS and CDR2 YYNGEE. This CDR3 region has 15 residues. The CDR3 protein is CASSVDRGGTGELFF. The CDR3 region has the DNA TGTGCCAGCAGCGTAGACAGGGGAGGGACCGGGGAGCTGTTTTTT.

In DNA, the CDR3 is TGTGCCAGCAGTTTAAGGCACAACTACGAGCAGTACTTC. Translating it yields CASSLRHNYEQYF. The chain uses TRBV12-3 or TRBV12-4 and TRBJ2-7; D is uncertain. This CDR3 has 13 residues. The V and J ends lost 2 bases and 3 bases respectively, with 8 bases between them.

V and J are TRBV5-1 and TRBJ2-1; TRBD2 aligns across 9 bases. The length of the CDR3 is 15 residues. V was pared by 2 bases and J by 7 bases, with 7 bases of the junction left unmatched. Germline CDR1 reads SGHRS; CDR2 reads YFSETQ. Here the CDR3 reads CASSFSGSKGNEQFF. CDR3 in DNA: TGCGCCAGCAGCTTTAGCGGGAGTAAGGGGAATGAGCAGTTCTTC.

This clonotype was seen ten or more times. The rearrangement uses TRBV12-3 or TRBV12-4 and TRBJ2-7; either TRBD1 or TRBD2 may fit D (5 bases each). V lost 6 bases to trimming and J lost 2 bases, with 14 bases between them. There are 14 residues in the CDR3. The CDR3 region is CASRPEGTTYEQYF. In nucleotides, the CDR3 is TGTGCCAGCAGGCCCGAAGGGACCACCTACGAGCAGTACTTC.

A remark on this clonotype: One end of the junction does not line up with germline, which may come from a read error. The rearrangement joins TRBV28 to TRBJ2-4; TRBD2 matches at 7 bases. The CDR3 is made up of 15 amino acids. Germline CDR1 is MDHEN and CDR2 is SYDVKM. CDR3 in DNA: TGTGCCAGAAGTTTTAGCGGGCTAGCCAAAAACATTCAGTACTTC. It yields the protein CARSFSGLAKNIQYF.

This clonotype was seen more than once but under ten times. The rearrangement joins TRBV5-6 to TRBJ1-3; 7 bases map to TRBD1. The CDR3 is made up of 17 amino acids. V lost 4 bases to trimming and J lost 0 bases; unmatched junction nucleotides: 10. The germline V gene has CDR1 SGHDT and CDR2 YYEEEE. CDR3 loop: CASSKTGNYFSGNTIYF. CDR3 DNA sequence: TGTGCCAGCAGCAAGACAGGGAATTACTTCTCTGGAAACACCATATATTTT.

This clonotype was found a few times. V usage is TRBV15 and J usage is TRBJ2-7; D may be TRBD1 or TRBD2 (5 bases each). The CDR3 consists of 16 residues. The V and J ends lost 1 base and 3 bases respectively, with 16 bases between them. Looked up from germline, CDR1 is LNHNV and CDR2 is YYDKDF (reference sequence). The CDR3 DNA reads TGTGCCACCAGCAGAGGGGACGGGGCGTCCGGCTACGAGCAGTACTTC. This codes for CATSRGDGASGYEQYF.

The genes are TRBV6-1 and TRBJ2-3, with D unresolved. The CDR3 has 14 amino acids. Per the germline V gene, CDR1 is MNHNS and CDR2 is SASEGT. Trimming pared 6 bases from V and 3 bases from J, leaving 13 bases between. CDR3 loop: CASSPPGVTDTQYF. The CDR3 region has the DNA TGTGCCAGCAGCCCCCCAGGAGTGACAGATACGCAGTATTTT.

The chain's CDR3 is CASSEGTGTSYTF. The CDR3 DNA follows: TGTGCCAGCAGTGAAGGGACCGGGACATCCTACACCTTC. The gene calls are TRBV5-6 and TRBJ1-2; D is perhaps TRBD1 (6 bases). V gave up 5 bases and J gave up 10 bases, with 18 bases separating them. CDR1 and CDR2 (germline): SGHDT, YYEEEE. The CDR3 totals 13 residues.

J is TRBJ2-5 and V is TRBV4-2; weak D call: TRBD2 (6 bases). Germline V CDR1 and CDR2: LGHNA, YNFKEQ. The CDR3 is 15 residues long. V was trimmed by 1 base and J by 2 bases, leaving 11 bases between them. The CDR3 loop reads CASSQGGTGQETQYF. The CDR3 DNA is TGTGCCAGCAGCCAAGGCGGGACCGGACAAGAGACCCAGTACTTC.

This clonotype was seen a few times. The V and J genes are TRBV7-2 and TRBJ2-5; 12 bases are shared with TRBD2. Losses at the gene ends were 3 bases for V and 5 bases for J; bases not matched to a gene: 4. Germline-derived CDR1 and CDR2 are SGHTA and FQGNSA. The CDR3 spans 15 residues. The CDR3 DNA follows: TGTGCCAGCAGCTTCCTAGCGGGGGGGCCGGAGACCCAGTACTTC. Its protein is CASSFLAGGPETQYF.

The DNA for the CDR3 is TGTGCCAGCAGCGGGGCGGGAAGCTTATACAATGAGCAGTTCTTC. This gives the protein CASSGAGSLYNEQFF. J is TRBJ2-1 and V is TRBV4-2; perhaps TRBD2 as D (6 bases). Trimming shortened V by 5 bases and J by 4 bases, and 15 bases separated the two germline ends. Germline values: CDR1 LGHNA, CDR2 YNFKEQ. CDR3 length: 15 residues.

The rearrangement links TRBV5-1 to TRBJ2-2, with 9 nucleotides matching TRBD1. The CDR3 has 16 amino acids. The germline V gene encodes CDR1 SGHRS and CDR2 YFSETQ. The V segment lost 0 bases and the J segment 4 bases; nucleotides outside the gene matches: 4. The CDR3 DNA reads TGCGCCAGCAGCTTGGATGGGACAGGGACCACCGGGGAGCTGTTTTTT. Translating it yields CASSLDGTGTTGELFF.

The chain uses TRBV20-1 and TRBJ2-2; 12 nucleotides line up with TRBD2. CDR3 length: 14 amino acids. From germline, CDR1 is DFQATT and CDR2 SNEGSKA (reference sequence). With 4 bases clipped from V and 7 bases from J, the junction kept 4 bases outside the gene matches. CDR3 sequence reads: CSAKTSGSYGELFF. As DNA, the CDR3 is TGCAGTGCTAAGACTAGCGGGAGTTACGGGGAGCTGTTTTTT.

V is TRBV5-1 and J is TRBJ2-7; no reliable D call. CDR1 and CDR2 from the germline V gene are SGHRS and YFSETQ. The V and J ends lost 2 bases and 1 base respectively, with 10 bases between them. The CDR3 covers 14 residues. CDR3 in amino acids: CASSFGDGSYEQYF. Written as DNA, the CDR3 is TGCGCCAGCAGCTTCGGAGACGGATCCTACGAGCAGTACTTC.

This clonotype came up a few times. V and J are TRBV18 and TRBJ2-7, with D maybe TRBD1 (6 bases). Per the germline V gene, CDR1 is KGHSH and CDR2 is LQKENI. This CDR3 is built from 14 residues. V was pared by 3 bases and J by 7 bases, with 16 bases between. The CDR3 sequence is CASSPKQGTGEQYF. CDR3 nucleotides: TGTGCCAGCTCACCGAAACAGGGCACGGGGGAGCAGTACTTC.

The chain links TRBV7-6 to TRBJ2-1; 15 nucleotides line up with TRBD2. There are 16 residues in the CDR3. The V and J ends lost 5 bases and 8 bases, in that order; junction bases with no gene match: 7. Germline V gene sequence: CDR1 SGHVS, CDR2 FNYEAQ. The CDR3 spells CASSPRTSGRDDEQFF. CDR3 in DNA: TGTGCCAGCAGCCCCAGGACTAGCGGGAGGGACGATGAGCAGTTCTTC. Filled out from reference TRBV7-6 and TRBJ2-1, the complete variable domain reads GAGVSQSPRYKVTKRGQDVALRCDPISGHVSLYWYRQALGQGPEFLTYFNYEAQQDKSGLPNDRFSAERPEGSISTLTIQRTEQRDSAMYRCASSPRTSGRDDEQFFGPGTRLTVL.